This T cell receptor (beta chain) originates from a study of shared clonotypes between healthy human individuals (dated by TCRdb to between 2020 and 2021). With respect to the entire study: A couple of women and three men aged 18 to 49 years were included in the cohort. For each donor, three plates each were used for CD4 naive and CD4 memory, two plates were used for CD8 naive, and one plate was used for CD8 memory. The study deeply sequenced blood TCR repertoires of several healthy adults to estimate repertoire size and the extent of clonotype sharing between individuals. To increase sequencing depth and limit assay-specific biases, different laboratories used diverse techniques to prepare libraries and sequence TCR repertoires. Each donor's leukapheresis produced roughly between about 0.8 and 8.9 billion PBMCs.

TCR CDR3 regions were amplified from genomic DNA by multiplex PCR using the deep immunoSEQ assay. Extracted genomic DNA from each cell subset was distributed evenly across all wells of several immunoSEQ 96-well plates, and each plate was treated as a replicate. For sorted subsets, around 200 ng genomic DNA, equal to 25,000 to 35,000 T cell genomes, was loaded into each replicate PCR. Purified libraries were quantified with a Qubit 3.0 fluorometer, sized on a Bioanalyzer 2100, and re-quantified with the KAPA Library Quantification kit. Every immunoSEQ 96-well plate was sequenced on a separate single-read 150-cycle Illumina NextSeq 550 flow cell. Concerning the study's data processing: The immunoSEQ output contained only junctional sequences without quality scores, so filtering could not match that applied to full-length reads. Sequences were annotated with PyIR, a Python wrapper for IgBLAST v1.9, using IMGT germline references to assign V/J genes and CDR3. Reads were removed for weak V/J assignments (E-value above 1e-6), missing CDR3, stop codons, out-of-frame junctions, or ambiguous translated residues. V3J clonotypes were defined by identical inferred V gene, J gene, and CDR3 amino acid sequence. Percentage overlap between repertoires was computed as shared unique clonotypes divided by the size of the smaller repertoire. Richness of each repertoire was evaluated using RTK rarefaction, the Chao1 estimator, and Recon v2.1 estimates of unobserved clonotypes. OLGA was used to compute generation probabilities for all TCRbeta clonotypes that the gDNA method yielded from a handful of donors. Drawn from immuneACCESS, this table holds only the in-frame rearrangements with V and J called that TCRdb kept. Clones are partly lost; checked studies trace under half to an unresolved V gene and leave the rest unexplained. The V and J calls and clone size were taken over from that table, and D and trimming were inferred from the DNA. This sample lists over 2 million clones; 80% to 95% were detected once. The ten largest make up 0.37% of the sample.

Paper-wide results and their limitations: When four donors were compared, the shared fraction of clonotypes was about 5.4% for naive CD4, roughly 3.3% for naive CD8, more than 2% for memory CD4, and roughly 0.43% for memory CD8. Based on pairwise subsampling, the degree of clonotype sharing among donors was expected to be affected by sequencing depth. Because the study included only a small number of donors, the genetic and exposure-history diversity represented was limited. Larger estimated clonotype richness was generally found for naive subsets than for memory subsets. Even with the large sequencing depth, rarefaction of the sorted-subset datasets indicated that sequencing was incomplete. Compared with non-shared clonotypes, the clonotypes found in all four sorted-subset donors had higher generation probabilities. Sampling was limited to blood, and TCR repertoires in tissue likely differ from TCR repertoires in blood.

Donors were healthy HIV-negative adults with no recently reported acute infections or vaccinations. All donors were Caucasian adults living in Nashville, Tennessee, USA. CD4+ T cells were enriched through magnetic negative selection, after which naive cells were positively selected on CD45RA and the remaining negative fraction served as the memory subset. After blood collection by leukapheresis, PBMCs were isolated using Ficoll-Histopaque density gradient centrifugation and then cryopreserved in the vapor phase of liquid nitrogen. Analytical flow cytometry was used to check the purity and quantity of each magnetically sorted T cell population. From each sorted fraction, genomic DNA was isolated and quantified by UV absorbance on a Nanodrop 2000c. Notes on this clone: Its antigen is unknown. The input lacks base qualities; no much larger clone sits a single base away.

What was sequenced was naive CD4+ T cells from PBMCs. This specimen's cell subset or site label, interpreted: CD45RA+ positively selected. The receptor was derived from a man aged 18 to 35 in good health. Some clones in this sample may be carry-over from other donors' samples.

The CDR3: CASSSFGQPAGELFF. The nucleotide sequence is TGTGCCAGCAGCTCCTTCGGACAGCCGGCCGGGGAGCTGTTTTTT. Recombination joined TRBV7-9 with TRBJ2-2, and the D gene may be TRBD1, 6 bases matching. The germline V gene (reference sequence) specifies SEHNR as CDR1 and FQNEAQ as CDR2. V gives up 4 bases and J gives up 6 bases, and the segment between their germline ends measures 15 bases. The CDR3 starts with the cysteine, ends with the phenylalanine, and has 15 residues. The only DNA kept is the CDR3, 45 bases in frame from the first base. Reference TRBV7-9 and TRBJ2-2 proteins supply the regions before and after the CDR3; the full variable domain is: DTGVSQNPRHKITKRGQNVTFRCDPISEHNRLYWYRQTLGQGPEFLTYFQNEAQLEKSRLLSDRFSAERPKGSFSTLEIQRTEQGDSAMYLCASSSFGQPAGELFFGEGSRLTVL.